The 27 T cell receptor beta chains below all came from one sample that was sequenced in a study of shared clonotypes between healthy human individuals (TCRdb year 2020). Library construction relied on the immunoSEQ multiplex PCR assay. Held by TCRdb, this immuneACCESS table contains in-frame sequences only and omits some clones. Under half of the omission traces to an unresolved V gene where checked; the cause of the rest is unknown. This sample is represented by about 680,000 clones; roughly 70% of them were singletons. Approximately 1.8% of the sample lies in the top ten. Sequencing was done on a sample of memory CD4+ T cells sorted from blood. Sample cell subset or site, as interpreted from the label and publication: CD45RA-negative fraction. All receptors derive from a woman in her 30s in good health.

The genes are TRBV10-2 and TRBJ1-1, with a tentative D call TRBD1 (6 bases). Germline loops: CDR1 WSHSY, CDR2 SAAADI. The CDR3 totals 13 residues. V lost 8 bases and J lost 0, with 10 bases in between. This chain's CDR3 is CASGRQVNTEAFF. The CDR3 DNA reads as TGCGCCAGCGGCAGACAGGTGAACACTGAAGCTTTCTTT.

V is TRBV5-1 and J is TRBJ2-1; 13 positions match TRBD2. CDR3 length equals 16 residues. With V trimmed by 2 bases and J by 4 bases, 3 bases remained unmatched. Germline V gene lookup returns CDR1 SGHRS and CDR2 YFSETQ. CDR3 loop: CASSFLLAGGYNEQFF. DNA for the CDR3: TGCGCCAGCAGCTTTCTACTAGCGGGAGGGTACAATGAGCAGTTCTTC.

This clone was observed a handful of times. The gene calls are TRBV28 and TRBJ1-4; 7 bases align to TRBD1. The CDR3 is 15 amino acids. Germline V lookup: CDR1 MDHEN, CDR2 SYDVKM. Unmatched junction bases numbered 8, after V lost 5 bases and J lost 5 bases. The CDR3 sequence: CASSVLGQENEKLFF. In DNA, the CDR3 is TGTGCCAGCAGTGTTCTCGGACAGGAGAATGAAAAACTGTTTTTT.

The gene calls are TRBV4-1 and TRBJ1-3, with TRBD1 as a possible D gene (5 bases). Trimming removed 2 bases at V and 3 bases at J, with 8 bases between. This CDR3 has 14 residues. The V gene's germline CDR1 is MGHRA and CDR2 YSYEKL. DNA of the CDR3: TGCGCCAGCAGCCAACTGACAGTTGGAAACACCATATATTTT. This sequence encodes CASSQLTVGNTIYF.

V is TRBV7-6 and J is TRBJ2-5; D remains ambiguous. The ends were cut back, 5 bases at V and 3 bases at J, with 25 bases in the middle. Looked up from germline, CDR1 is SGHVS and CDR2 is FNYEAQ. CDR3 length: 18 residues. CDR3 loop: CASSPQVSVTRRKETQYF. The CDR3 bases are TGTGCCAGCAGCCCCCAAGTGTCGGTGACTCGACGAAAAGAGACCCAGTACTTC.

The rearrangement joins TRBV27 to TRBJ1-2, with a weak D call TRBD1 (5 bases). Germline-derived CDR1 and CDR2 are MNHEY and SMNVEV (reference sequence). This CDR3 has 12 amino acids. Trimming stripped 9 bases from V and 3 bases from J, with 11 bases between. The CDR3 loop reads CASRRGHYGYTF. The CDR3 nucleotides read TGTGCCAGTCGAAGGGGTCACTATGGCTACACCTTC.

This clone was counted once. This sequence joins TRBV30 and TRBJ2-7, with 7 bases identical to TRBD2. J lost 3 bases, V lost 3 bases, and 11 bases had no gene match. CDR1 and CDR2 from the germline V gene are GTSNPN and SVGIG (reference sequence). There are 15 residues in the CDR3. The CDR3 region has the DNA TGTGCCTGGAGAAAAGCGGGAACCGGATACTACGAGCAGTACTTC. Translated: CAWRKAGTGYYEQYF.

There are a few counts of this clone. The V call is TRBV2, the J call TRBJ2-7; TRBD1 might be the D (6 bases). Trimming removed 5 bases from V and 5 bases from J, with 16 bases in between. This CDR3 is built from 14 residues. CDR1 is SNHLY, CDR2 FYNNEI, per germline. CDR3 sequence (DNA): TGTGCCAGCAGTACCCGACAGGCCGAGCACGAGCAGTACTTC. Protein product: CASSTRQAEHEQYF.

V gene TRBV28 combines with J gene TRBJ2-2, with D possibly TRBD1 on 6 matching bases. The CDR3 runs to 16 residues. Germline CDR1 MDHEN, CDR2 SYDVKM. V lost 2 bases and J lost 5, with 15 bases in between. CDR3 bases: TGTGCCAGCAGTTTAAGGCCCGGGACATCGACCGGGGAGCTGTTTTTT. Translation gives CASSLRPGTSTGELFF. The complete variable domain, with remaining parts taken from reference TRBV28 and TRBJ2-2, reads DVKVTQSSRYLVKRTGEKVFLECVQDMDHENMFWYRQDPGLGLRLIYFSYDVKMKEKGDIPEGYSVSREKKERFSLILESASTNQTSMYLCASSLRPGTSTGELFFGEGSRLTVL.

The gene calls are TRBV5-6 and TRBJ2-7, with D uncertain. V was cut by 5 bases and J by 2 bases, with 8 bases left in between. Germline values: CDR1 SGHDT, CDR2 YYEEEE. The CDR3 length is 12 residues. CDR3 protein: CASSDGAYEQYF. The DNA for the CDR3 is TGTGCCAGCAGTGATGGCGCCTACGAGCAGTACTTC. The full variable domain, completed using reference TRBV5-6 and TRBJ2-7, is DAGVTQSPTHLIKTRGQQVTLRCSPKSGHDTVSWYQQALGQGPQFIFQYYEEEERQRGNFPDRFSGHQFPNYSSELNVNALLLGDSALYLCASSDGAYEQYFGPGTRLTVT.

This rearrangement joins TRBV15 to TRBJ2-7; D remains ambiguous. The V and J ends lost 4 bases and 10 bases respectively, with 14 bases between them. Germline loops: CDR1 LNHNV, CDR2 YYDKDF (reference sequence). CDR3 size: 12 residues. The DNA for the CDR3 is TGTGCCACCAGCAAAGTGGGCTCAGACCAGTACTTC. Translated, it gives CATSKVGSDQYF.

The genes are TRBV6-1 and TRBJ1-5; D gene uncertain. Per the germline V gene, CDR1 is MNHNS and CDR2 is SASEGT. This CDR3 comprises 12 residues. Trimming shortened V by 8 bases and J by 5 bases, and 10 bases separated the two germline ends. CDR3 DNA: TGTGCCAGCCGGGCCCGGGATCAGCCCCAGCATTTT. Translated, it gives CASRARDQPQHF.

This chain connects TRBV6-5 to TRBJ2-5; D unclear. The V gene lost 4 bases and the J gene lost 2 bases, with 14 bases spanning the gap. Germline CDR1 MNHEY, CDR2 SVGAGI. The CDR3 is 15 residues long. The CDR3 coding sequence is TGTGCCAGCAGTTCCATTGGGAACCAACAAGAGACCCAGTACTTC. It yields the protein CASSSIGNQQETQYF.

The chain employs TRBV6-1 and TRBJ1-5, with D uncertain. V was shortened by 6 bases and J by 3 bases, with 12 bases between the two germline ends. Germline values: CDR1 MNHNS, CDR2 SASEGT. The CDR3 length is 14 residues. CDR3 residues: CASSPRDLNQPQHF. In DNA, the CDR3 is TGTGCCAGCAGCCCTAGGGATCTCAATCAGCCCCAGCATTTT.

The rearrangement uses TRBV7-2 and TRBJ2-7; 10 positions agree with TRBD1. CDR1 SGHTA and CDR2 FQGNSA come from the germline V gene. This CDR3 comprises 14 residues. Trimming removed 6 bases from V and 4 bases from J; junction bases left unmatched: 6. The CDR3 DNA is TGTGCCAGCAGGGGGGACAGGGGAAAATACGAGCAGTACTTC. Its protein is CASRGDRGKYEQYF.

The chain recombines TRBV28 with TRBJ1-5, with 7 bases fitting TRBD1. CDR3 size: 15 residues. The V gene's germline CDR1 is MDHEN and CDR2 SYDVKM. J gave up 6 bases and V 1 base, and 6 bases lay outside the gene matches. CDR3 in DNA: TGTGCCAGCAGTTTATCAGGGGGGAATACTCAGCCCCAGCATTTT. Protein: CASSLSGGNTQPQHF.

This clone was counted many times. The chain links TRBV2 to TRBJ2-2, with D perhaps TRBD1 (5 bases). Trimming shortened V by 7 bases and J by 0 bases, and 12 bases separated the two germline ends. Germline V gives CDR1 SNHLY, CDR2 FYNNEI. This CDR3 is 15 amino acids long. The CDR3 bases are TGTGCCAGCAAAATCGGCAGGGCGAACACCGGGGAGCTGTTTTTT. This sequence encodes CASKIGRANTGELFF.

The rearrangement uses TRBV11-2 and TRBJ2-6; tentatively, D is TRBD1 (7 bases). The CDR3 is 18 residues long. V was clipped by 7 bases and J by 0 bases, with 19 bases between them. Germline CDR1 and CDR2: SGHAT and FQNNGV. The CDR3 nucleotides are TGTGCCAGCATCGGATCAGGGGGGCCCCTCTCTGGGGCCAACGTCCTGACTTTC. Translating gives CASIGSGGPLSGANVLTF.

The chain recombines TRBV7-2 with TRBJ2-7; perhaps TRBD2 as D (6 bases). CDR3 length: 14 amino acids. CDR1 is SGHTA, CDR2 FQGNSA, per germline. V lost 3 bases and J lost 2, with 11 bases in between. CDR3 sequence reads: CASSFAGSTYEQYF. CDR3 DNA: TGTGCCAGCAGCTTTGCGGGATCAACCTACGAGCAGTACTTC.

The V call is TRBV19, the J call TRBJ2-7; tentative D call: TRBD1 (6 bases). This CDR3 contains 19 residues. Germline V gene data show CDR1 as LNHDA and CDR2 as SQIVND (reference sequence). The V end lost 0 bases, the J end lost 2 bases, and 23 bases lay between the germline ends. This CDR3 reads CASSIDLPGTGLGTYEQYF. The CDR3 coding sequence is TGTGCCAGTAGTATAGATCTTCCCGGAACAGGGTTGGGGACCTACGAGCAGTACTTC.

This clone has at least ten counts. Other DNA sequences in the sample encode the same CDR3. The J gene is TRBJ2-7, the V gene TRBV7-9, with TRBD1 as a possible D gene (6 bases). V gave up 5 bases and J gave up 2 bases, with 7 bases separating them. CDR3 length equals 12 residues. The germline V gene encodes CDR1 SEHNR and CDR2 FQNEAQ (reference sequence). Written as DNA, the CDR3 is TGTGCCAGCAGCCGGGACACCTACGAGCAGTACTTC. Its protein product is CASSRDTYEQYF.

The rearrangement links TRBV28 to TRBJ2-1; D is unclear. The V gene's germline CDR1 is MDHEN and CDR2 SYDVKM. The length of the CDR3 is 12 residues. V shed 1 base and J shed 8 bases, with 6 bases lying between them. The CDR3 DNA reads TGTGCCAGCAGTTTATCGGCGCATGAGCAGTTCTTC. It yields the protein CASSLSAHEQFF.

This chain connects TRBV5-5 to TRBJ2-3, with D hard to call. Germline V gene sequence: CDR1 SGHKS, CDR2 YYEKEE (reference sequence). The V and J ends lost 0 bases and 4 bases respectively, with 9 bases between them. The CDR3 runs 14 residues. The CDR3 loop is CASSLDGPADTQYF. The CDR3 DNA follows: TGTGCCAGCAGCTTGGATGGCCCCGCAGATACGCAGTATTTT. Based on the CDR3 plus reference TRBV5-5 and TRBJ2-3, the full variable domain is DAGVTQSPTHLIKTRGQQVTLRCSPISGHKSVSWYQQVLGQGPQFIFQYYEKEERGRGNFPDRFSARQFPNYSSELNVNALLLGDSALYLCASSLDGPADTQYFGPGTRLTVL.

In its sample, this clone was seen many times. The rearrangement joins TRBV30 to TRBJ1-3; the D gene is possibly TRBD1 (5 bases). In germline, CDR1 is GTSNPN, CDR2 SVGIG (reference sequence). V lost 0 bases to trimming and J lost 3 bases, with 9 bases between them. CDR3 length: 14 residues. CDR3 sequence (DNA): TGTGCCTGGAGTGTATCAGGGTTTGGAAACACCATATATTTT. Protein: CAWSVSGFGNTIYF.

This clone was picked up a small number of times. The genes are TRBV28 and TRBJ2-7, with 8 bases identical to TRBD1. The CDR3 is 14 amino acids. V trimming: 3 bases; J trimming: 8 bases; junction bases outside the gene matches: 9. In germline, CDR1 is MDHEN, CDR2 SYDVKM. This CDR3 is CASSFSGAGGKQYF. The DNA for the CDR3 is TGTGCCAGCAGTTTTAGCGGAGCAGGGGGCAAGCAGTACTTC.

The chain recombines TRBV5-1 with TRBJ1-2; 7 bases are shared with TRBD1. Trimming removed 5 bases from V and 2 bases from J; junction bases left unmatched: 3. This CDR3 region has 13 residues. Germline lookup yields CDR1 SGHRS and CDR2 YFSETQ. CDR3 region: CASRTTGNYGYTF. CDR3 DNA: TGCGCCAGCAGAACGACAGGGAACTATGGCTACACCTTC.

The chain uses TRBV6-1 and TRBJ2-3, with a weak D call TRBD1 (6 bases). The V end lost 7 bases, the J end lost 2 bases, and 13 bases lay between the germline ends. Germline V gene lookup returns CDR1 MNHNS and CDR2 SASEGT. The CDR3 contains 14 residues. CDR3 in amino acids: CASTHTGSTDTQYF. CDR3 coding DNA: TGTGCCAGCACCCACACAGGGTCCACAGATACGCAGTATTTT.